The next 3 T cell receptor beta chains were all read from a single sample in a study of blood T cells in healthy people across ages. With a J-beta primer mix and a sample-barcoded 5' primer, a second PCR ran about 7 to 11 cycles. Via MiXCR, TCRdb re-called the 5' RACE reads, giving one row per CDR3 protein. The sample consists of 1.5 million to 2 million distinct CDR3 sequences, roughly 27% of them appearing once. The sample taken for sequencing was blood. The receptors stem from a woman aged 25 to 39 in good health.

This clonotype was found a few times. A read error may produce the germline difference seen at one junction end. V usage is TRBV10-3 and J usage is TRBJ2-1; D unresolved. CDR1 ENHRY and CDR2 SYGVKD come from the germline V gene. The CDR3 loop spans 12 amino acids. The CDR3 coding sequence is TGTGCCAACAGTGATCCCGGTAATGAGCAGTTCTTC. It translates to CANSDPGNEQFF.

The J gene is TRBJ2-7, the V gene TRBV9; D remains unclear. With 4 bases removed from V and 3 bases from J, the gap between germline ends came to 17 bases. The CDR3 sequence is 15 residues long. The germline V gene has CDR1 SGDLS and CDR2 YYNGEE. In DNA form, the CDR3 reads TGTGCCAGCAGCCCGAGCGCATCCGTCCTCTACGAGCAGTACTTC. Protein product: CASSPSASVLYEQYF. The full variable domain, completed using reference TRBV9 and TRBJ2-7, is DSGVTQTPKHLITATGQRVTLRCSPRSGDLSVYWYQQSLDQGLQFLIQYYNGEERAKGNILERFSAQQFPDLHSELNLSSLELGDSALYFCASSPSASVLYEQYFGPGTRLTVT.

This clonotype was counted ten times or more. The chain employs TRBV10-3 and TRBJ2-5; D remains ambiguous. Germline CDR1 and CDR2: ENHRY and SYGVKD. Trimming removed 4 bases from V and 0 bases from J, with 9 bases in between. The CDR3 contains 14 residues. CDR3 residues: CAISGRLDQETQYF. Here the CDR3 DNA reads TGTGCCATCAGTGGGCGGCTGGACCAAGAGACCCAGTACTTC.